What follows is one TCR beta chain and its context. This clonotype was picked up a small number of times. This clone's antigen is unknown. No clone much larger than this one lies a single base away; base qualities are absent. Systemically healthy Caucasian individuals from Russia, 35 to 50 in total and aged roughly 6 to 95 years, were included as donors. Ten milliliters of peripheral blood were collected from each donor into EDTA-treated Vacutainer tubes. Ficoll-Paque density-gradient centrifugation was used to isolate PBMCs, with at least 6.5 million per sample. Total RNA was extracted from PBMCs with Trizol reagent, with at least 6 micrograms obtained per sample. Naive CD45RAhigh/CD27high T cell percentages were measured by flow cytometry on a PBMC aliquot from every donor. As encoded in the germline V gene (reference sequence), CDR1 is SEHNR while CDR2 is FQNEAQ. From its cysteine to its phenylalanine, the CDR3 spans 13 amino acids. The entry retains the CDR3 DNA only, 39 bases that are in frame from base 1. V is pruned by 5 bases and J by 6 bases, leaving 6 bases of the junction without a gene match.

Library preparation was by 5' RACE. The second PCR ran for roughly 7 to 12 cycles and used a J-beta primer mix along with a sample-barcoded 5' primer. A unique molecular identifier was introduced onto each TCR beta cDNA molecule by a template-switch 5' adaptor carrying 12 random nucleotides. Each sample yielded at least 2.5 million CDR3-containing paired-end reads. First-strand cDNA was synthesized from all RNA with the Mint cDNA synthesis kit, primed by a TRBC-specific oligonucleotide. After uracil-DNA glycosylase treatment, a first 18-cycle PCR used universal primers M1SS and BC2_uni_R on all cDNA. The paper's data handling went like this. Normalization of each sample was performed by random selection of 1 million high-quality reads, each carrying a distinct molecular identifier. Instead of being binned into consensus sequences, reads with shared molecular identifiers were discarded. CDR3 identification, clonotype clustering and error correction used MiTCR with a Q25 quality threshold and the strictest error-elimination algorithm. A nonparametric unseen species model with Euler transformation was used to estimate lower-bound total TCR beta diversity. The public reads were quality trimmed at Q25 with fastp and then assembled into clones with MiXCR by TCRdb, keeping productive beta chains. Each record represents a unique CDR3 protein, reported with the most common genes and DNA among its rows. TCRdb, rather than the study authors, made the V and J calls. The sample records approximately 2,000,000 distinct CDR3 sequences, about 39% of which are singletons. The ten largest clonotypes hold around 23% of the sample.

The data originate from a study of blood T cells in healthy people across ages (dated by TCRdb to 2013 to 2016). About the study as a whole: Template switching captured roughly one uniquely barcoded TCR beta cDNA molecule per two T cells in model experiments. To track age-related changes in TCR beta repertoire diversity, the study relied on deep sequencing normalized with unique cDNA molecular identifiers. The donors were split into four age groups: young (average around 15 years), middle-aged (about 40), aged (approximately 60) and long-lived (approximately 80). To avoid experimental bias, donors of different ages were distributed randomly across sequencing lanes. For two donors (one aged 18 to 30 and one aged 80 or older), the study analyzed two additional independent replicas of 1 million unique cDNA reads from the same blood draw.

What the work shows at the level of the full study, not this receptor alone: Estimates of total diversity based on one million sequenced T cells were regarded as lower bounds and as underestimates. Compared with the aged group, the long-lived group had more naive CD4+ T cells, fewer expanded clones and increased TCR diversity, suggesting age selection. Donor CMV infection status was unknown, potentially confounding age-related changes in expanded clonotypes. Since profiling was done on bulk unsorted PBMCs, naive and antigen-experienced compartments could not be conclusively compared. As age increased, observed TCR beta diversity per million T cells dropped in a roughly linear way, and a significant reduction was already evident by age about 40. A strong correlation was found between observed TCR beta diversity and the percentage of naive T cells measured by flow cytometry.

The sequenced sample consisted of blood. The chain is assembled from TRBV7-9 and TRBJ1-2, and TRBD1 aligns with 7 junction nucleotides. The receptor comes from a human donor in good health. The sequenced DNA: TGTGCCAGCAGCGACGACAGGGCCCATGGCTACACCTTC. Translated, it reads CASSDDRAHGYTF. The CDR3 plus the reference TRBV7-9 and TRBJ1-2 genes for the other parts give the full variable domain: DTGVSQNPRHKITKRGQNVTFRCDPISEHNRLYWYRQTLGQGPEFLTYFQNEAQLEKSRLLSDRFSAERPKGSFSTLEIQRTEQGDSAMYLCASSDDRAHGYTFGSGTRLTVV.